This passage covers 21 T cell receptor beta chains from one sample sequenced in a study of shared clonotypes between healthy human individuals. Profiled with immunoSEQ multiplex PCR; TCRdb holds only in-frame clones, not every one. The table shows approximately 740,000 clones, with 74% occurring only once. The specimen was memory CD4+ T cells sorted from blood. The sample's subset: CD45RA-negative fraction. The receptors come from a woman in her 30s in good health.

This clone was observed a few times. The CDR3: CASSVYSGRAVTDTQYF. The DNA of the CDR3 is TGTGCCAGCAGCGTTTATAGCGGGAGGGCCGTAACAGATACGCAGTATTTT. V and J are TRBV9 and TRBJ2-3, with 11 bases lining up with TRBD2. V trimming: 2 bases; J trimming: 3 bases; junction bases outside the gene matches: 8. CDR3 size: 17 residues. CDR1 SGDLS and CDR2 YYNGEE come from the germline V gene.

The chain combines TRBV7-9 with TRBJ1-5; a weak D match, TRBD1 (5 bases). Germline V gives CDR1 SEHNR, CDR2 FQNEAQ (reference sequence). V was clipped by 5 bases and J by 7 bases, with 12 bases between them. This CDR3 has 13 residues. In DNA, the CDR3 is TGTGCCAGCAGCCGACGGAGGGACCAGCCCCAGCATTTT. As protein: CASSRRRDQPQHF.

V is TRBV7-2 and J is TRBJ1-1; weak D call: TRBD1 (5 bases). This CDR3 spans 14 amino acids. Germline V gene lookup returns CDR1 SGHTA and CDR2 FQGNSA. The V end was cut by 1 base, the J end by 2 bases, with 8 bases between. CDR3 in amino acids: CASSLGRANTEAFF. CDR3 in DNA: TGTGCCAGCAGCTTAGGCAGGGCTAACACTGAAGCTTTCTTT. Full variable domain (rest looked up from reference TRBV7-2 and TRBJ1-1): GAGVSQSPSNKVTEKGKDVELRCDPISGHTALYWYRQSLGQGLEFLIYFQGNSAPDKSGLPSDRFSAERTGGSVSTLTIQRTQQEDSAVYLCASSLGRANTEAFFGQGTRLTVV.

This clone was counted a single time. A much larger clone is a single base away; this may be a read error. The rearrangement links TRBV7-8 to TRBJ2-2; D is unresolved. Per the germline V gene, CDR1 is SGHVS and CDR2 is FQNEAQ. The germline V and J ends were trimmed by 5 bases and 6 bases, with 4 bases remaining between them. The CDR3 totals 11 residues. The CDR3 DNA is TGTGCCAGCAGCCCGGCCGGGGAGCTGTTTTTT. Protein sequence: CASSPAGELFF.

The chain links TRBV30 to TRBJ2-7; D is uncertain. Between the trimmed V and J ends, which lost 3 bases and 2 bases, there was a span of 11 bases. Germline values: CDR1 GTSNPN, CDR2 SVGIG (reference sequence). The CDR3 totals 13 residues. The chain's CDR3 is CAWRAGTPYEQYF. In DNA form, the CDR3 reads TGTGCCTGGAGAGCAGGTACCCCCTACGAGCAGTACTTC.

This clone was counted ten times or more. This sequence joins TRBV18 and TRBJ2-5; unclear D gene. This CDR3 has 16 residues. Trimming stripped 4 bases from V and 2 bases from J, with 17 bases between. Germline V lookup: CDR1 KGHSH, CDR2 LQKENI. CDR3 DNA sequence: TGTGCCAGCTCACTGTTAGCCCCCACGTTTCAAGAGACCCAGTACTTC. Translated: CASSLLAPTFQETQYF.

The CDR3 protein is CASSHPPGTSASSYEQYF. CDR3 coding DNA: TGTGCCAGCAGTCATCCCCCGGGGACTAGCGCCAGCTCCTACGAGCAGTACTTC. The rearrangement uses TRBV27 and TRBJ2-7, with 10 bases matching TRBD2. The V and J ends lost 5 bases and 0 bases, in that order; junction bases with no gene match: 13. This CDR3 is built from 18 residues. The germline V gene encodes CDR1 MNHEY and CDR2 SMNVEV (reference sequence).

The V gene is TRBV6-5, the J gene TRBJ2-1; the D is unclear. This CDR3 region has 12 residues. The V gene's germline CDR1 is MNHEY and CDR2 SVGAGI. V was trimmed by 3 bases and J by 9 bases, leaving 9 bases between them. This chain's CDR3 is CASSYLRSEQFF. DNA for the CDR3: TGTGCCAGCAGTTATCTGAGGAGTGAGCAGTTCTTC.

This clone came up once. The genes are TRBV7-9 and TRBJ2-5, with D unclear. This CDR3 is 13 amino acids long. Germline V gene lookup returns CDR1 SEHNR and CDR2 FQNEAQ (reference sequence). Deletions cut 3 bases from V and 0 bases from J, with 5 bases between. The CDR3 DNA is TGTGCCAGCAGCTTTGGGGACCAAGAGACCCAGTACTTC. Its translation is CASSFGDQETQYF.

The V call is TRBV29-1, the J call TRBJ2-3; TRBD1 aligns across 8 bases. The CDR3 is 14 amino acids. V dropped 2 bases and J dropped 4; count of bases not matched to a gene: 5. Germline V gene data show CDR1 as SQVTM and CDR2 as ANQGSEA. CDR3 nucleotide sequence: TGCAGCGTTGAATTGGCAGGGGGCGCAGATACGCAGTATTTT. It yields the protein CSVELAGGADTQYF.

V gene TRBV7-7 combines with J gene TRBJ2-1, with 7 bases fitting TRBD2. This CDR3 contains 15 residues. With V trimmed by 5 bases and J by 6 bases, 10 bases remained unmatched. The V gene's germline CDR1 is SSHAT and CDR2 FNYEAQ (reference sequence). CDR3 sequence: CASSHASGGSNEQFF. The DNA of the CDR3 is TGTGCCAGCAGCCACGCAAGCGGCGGGAGCAATGAGCAGTTCTTC.

The rearrangement joins TRBV10-1 to TRBJ2-7; 14 nucleotides line up with TRBD2. Germline assignment: CDR1 WNHNN and CDR2 SYGVQD (reference sequence). The CDR3 runs to 16 residues. Trimming removed 5 bases from V and 2 bases from J; junction bases left unmatched: 5. CDR3 nucleotides: TGCGCCAGCAGTCCGGGACTAGCGGGGGCAACCTACGAGCAGTACTTC. Translating gives CASSPGLAGATYEQYF.

This chain links TRBV25-1 with TRBJ2-3, with a weak D call TRBD2 (6 bases). This CDR3 has 15 residues. Germline CDR1 is MGHDK and CDR2 is SYGVNS. V lost 3 bases, J lost 6 bases, and 16 bases lay in between. CDR3 bases: TGTGCCAGCAGTGATTCGAAGCGGAGGGAGGATACGCAGTATTTT. It encodes CASSDSKRREDTQYF.

The V call is TRBV6-6, the J call TRBJ1-1; the match to TRBD1 covers 8 bases. This CDR3 region has 13 residues. Germline-derived CDR1 and CDR2 are MNHNY and SVGAGI (reference sequence). V was pared by 4 bases and J by 4 bases, with 2 bases of the junction left unmatched. The CDR3 sequence is CASSLQGGTEAFF. For the CDR3, the DNA is TGTGCCAGCAGTTTACAGGGGGGCACTGAAGCTTTCTTT.

The chain recombines TRBV28 with TRBJ1-2; TRBD1 matches at 8 bases. CDR1 and CDR2 (germline): MDHEN, SYDVKM. This CDR3 contains 14 residues. V trimming: 5 bases; J trimming: 7 bases; junction bases outside the gene matches: 9. The CDR3 DNA is TGTGCCAGCAGTACCAGGACAGGGAAAATTGGCTACACCTTC. Encoded protein: CASSTRTGKIGYTF.

The table lists this clone with many counts. V is TRBV29-1 and J is TRBJ2-1, with 11 bases that match TRBD2. The CDR3 runs 13 residues. Losses at the gene ends were 6 bases for V and 10 bases for J; bases not matched to a gene: 8. The germline CDR1 and CDR2 sequences are SQVTM and ANQGSEA. The CDR3 loop is CSVYSGRAGEQFF. In nucleotides, the CDR3 is TGCAGCGTGTATAGCGGGAGGGCCGGGGAGCAGTTCTTC.

This clone was seen once. The CDR3 is CASSIQGAGNQPQHF. CDR3 DNA: TGTGCCAGTAGTATTCAGGGAGCGGGCAATCAGCCCCAGCATTTT. The chain couples TRBV19 to TRBJ1-5; TRBD1 might be the D (5 bases). CDR3 length equals 15 residues. The germline gives CDR1 LNHDA, CDR2 SQIVND (reference sequence). Trimming took 3 bases from V and 2 from J, leaving 11 bases between them.

The genes are TRBV30 and TRBJ2-3; TRBD2 aligns across 8 bases. Looked up from germline, CDR1 is GTSNPN and CDR2 is SVGIG (reference sequence). Losses at the gene ends were 3 bases for V and 2 bases for J; bases not matched to a gene: 4. The CDR3 has 14 amino acids. The CDR3 bases are TGTGCCTGGAGATTAGCGGGAAACACAGATACGCAGTATTTT. Translation gives CAWRLAGNTDTQYF.

The V gene is TRBV6-5, the J gene TRBJ2-1; 11 bases fit TRBD2. Germline V gene data show CDR1 as MNHEY and CDR2 as SVGAGI. The CDR3 length is 14 residues. Unmatched junction bases numbered 5, after V lost 8 bases and J lost 5 bases. The CDR3 sequence: CASARGLADNEQFF. The CDR3 DNA is TGTGCCAGCGCCCGGGGACTAGCGGACAATGAGCAGTTCTTC.

The chain employs TRBV4-2 and TRBJ1-2; perhaps TRBD1 as D (5 bases). The V end was cut by 0 bases, the J end by 4 bases, with 18 bases between. There are 17 residues in the CDR3. CDR1 is LGHNA and CDR2 is YNFKEQ in the germline V gene. The DNA of the CDR3 is TGTGCCAGCAGCCAAGATGAGGGACCGTTAGGGGTCTATGGCTACACCTTC. Amino acids: CASSQDEGPLGVYGYTF.

The V and J genes are TRBV5-4 and TRBJ1-5; weak D call: TRBD1 (5 bases). From germline, CDR1 is SGHNT and CDR2 YYREEE (reference sequence). The CDR3 contains 14 residues. Trimming removed 4 bases at V and 2 bases at J, with 10 bases between. The DNA of the CDR3 is TGTGCCAGCAGCAGAGGGGTGGGCAATCAGCCCCAGCATTTT. The encoded protein is CASSRGVGNQPQHF.